These 21 T cell receptor beta chains share one sample of origin, sequenced in a study of shared clonotypes between healthy human individuals. Sequenced by immunoSEQ multiplex PCR; TCRdb stores in-frame clones only, minus some. The table records about 2.1 million clones, around 95% of them present only once. Cells designated naive CD8 were CD45RO-negative and were positively selected for CCR7, with terminally differentiated effector memory CD45RA+ cells excluded. Material: naive CD8+ T cells from PBMCs. The source is a man aged 18 to 29 in good health. Some clones in this sample may be carry-over from other donors' samples.

The rearrangement uses TRBV6-6 and TRBJ2-2; the D is unclear. From germline, CDR1 is MNHNY and CDR2 SVGAGI (reference sequence). CDR3 size: 11 residues. V was shortened by 7 bases and J by 5 bases, with 5 bases between the two germline ends. Here the CDR3 reads CASTQTGELFF. CDR3 coding DNA: TGTGCCAGCACTCAGACCGGGGAGCTGTTTTTT.

This chain uses TRBV7-9 with TRBJ2-1; 7 bases fit TRBD1. Germline loops: CDR1 SEHNR, CDR2 FQNEAQ (reference sequence). J lost 12 bases, V lost 5 bases, and 7 bases had no gene match. CDR3 length equals 12 residues. The CDR3 bases are TGTGCCAGCAGCCCGGACAGGTCGGTGCAGTTCTTC. Translating gives CASSPDRSVQFF. Full variable domain (remainder filled in from reference TRBV7-9 and TRBJ2-1): DTGVSQNPRHKITKRGQNVTFRCDPISEHNRLYWYRQTLGQGPEFLTYFQNEAQLEKSRLLSDRFSAERPKGSFSTLEIQRTEQGDSAMYLCASSPDRSVQFFGPGTRLTVL.

The V call is TRBV6-5, the J call TRBJ1-1; 7 bases line up with TRBD1. The CDR3 loop spans 14 amino acids. Germline CDR1 and CDR2: MNHEY and SVGAGI. The trim removed 5 bases at V and 1 base at J, leaving 4 bases unmatched. CDR3 nucleotide sequence: TGTGCCAGCAGTGGTGACAGGGCGAACACTGAAGCTTTCTTT. It is translated as CASSGDRANTEAFF.

The chain combines TRBV19 with TRBJ2-5, with TRBD1 matching over 10 bases. The CDR3 covers 12 residues. J was trimmed by 3 bases and V by 10 bases; bases with no gene match: 2. The germline gives CDR1 LNHDA, CDR2 SQIVND (reference sequence). The CDR3 bases are TGTGCCACAGGGACAGGGGAAGAGACCCAGTACTTC. Its protein product is CATGTGEETQYF.

Concerning this clone itself: Additional DNA sequences in this sample encode the identical CDR3. The chain couples TRBV4-1 to TRBJ1-1; perhaps TRBD1 as D (5 bases). Trimming shortened V by 1 base and J by 0 bases, and 9 bases separated the two germline ends. The V gene's germline CDR1 is MGHRA and CDR2 YSYEKL. The CDR3 contains 15 residues. For the CDR3, the DNA is TGCGCCAGCAGCCAAGGGCAGGGTTTGAACACTGAAGCTTTCTTT. Its protein product is CASSQGQGLNTEAFF.

Here the CDR3 DNA reads TGTGCCAGCAGCTTGGAAGCGTTGGACGCAGATACGCAGTATTTT. Translation gives CASSLEALDADTQYF. The chain joins TRBV5-8 to TRBJ2-3; the D is unclear. This CDR3 is 15 amino acids long. V was trimmed by 0 bases and J by 4 bases, leaving 12 bases between them. Germline lookup yields CDR1 SGHTS and CDR2 YDEGEE. The complete variable domain, with remaining parts taken from reference TRBV5-8 and TRBJ2-3, reads EAGVTQSPTHLIKTRGQQATLRCSPISGHTSVYWYQQALGLGLQFLLWYDEGEERNRGNFPPRFSGRQFPNYSSELNVNALELEDSALYLCASSLEALDADTQYFGPGTRLTVL.

The V gene is TRBV27, the J gene TRBJ2-7; 11 nucleotides line up with TRBD2. Trimming cost V 7 bases and J 3 bases; bases outside gene matches: 8. In germline, CDR1 is MNHEY, CDR2 SMNVEV (reference sequence). There are 15 residues in the CDR3. The CDR3 loop is CASKFGTSGIYEQYF. The CDR3 DNA is TGTGCCAGCAAATTCGGGACTAGCGGTATCTACGAGCAGTACTTC.

This rearrangement joins TRBV7-2 to TRBJ1-2, with TRBD1 matching 11 bases. The CDR3 totals 15 residues. The junction had 6 bases not matched to a gene; V was cut back by 5 bases and J by 4 bases. The V gene's germline CDR1 is SGHTA and CDR2 FQGNSA. The CDR3 nucleotides read TGTGCCAGCAGCCCTGGACAGGGGGCCTTCTATGGCTACACCTTC. Its protein product is CASSPGQGAFYGYTF.

This chain joins TRBV6-1 and TRBJ1-1, with D perhaps TRBD1 (6 bases). The CDR3 spans 13 residues. V lost 6 bases to trimming and J lost 5 bases, with 13 bases between them. Germline V gives CDR1 MNHNS, CDR2 SASEGT. The CDR3 sequence: CASRPYQGTEAFF. The CDR3 region has the DNA TGTGCCAGCAGGCCATACCAGGGGACTGAAGCTTTCTTT.

Turning to this clone: Other DNA sequences within the sample encode an identical CDR3. The chain recombines TRBV7-9 with TRBJ2-3, with TRBD2 matching over 7 bases. The germline gives CDR1 SEHNR, CDR2 FQNEAQ (reference sequence). This CDR3 spans 14 amino acids. Trimming took 3 bases from V and 4 from J; bases not matched to a gene: 4. The CDR3 nucleotides read TGTGCCAGCAGCTTGGGGGGGTCGGCAGATACGCAGTATTTT. This encodes CASSLGGSADTQYF.

This rearrangement joins TRBV6-6 to TRBJ2-6; D might be TRBD1 or TRBD2, each matching 5 bases. This CDR3 is 16 amino acids long. The V end lost 4 bases, the J end lost 0 bases, and 10 bases lay between the germline ends. Germline lookup yields CDR1 MNHNY and CDR2 SVGAGI (reference sequence). The CDR3 sequence is CASSWDGSSGANVLTF. The CDR3 nucleotides are TGTGCCAGCAGTTGGGACGGCAGCTCTGGGGCCAACGTCCTGACTTTC.

V gene TRBV7-9 combines with J gene TRBJ2-5; D may be TRBD1 or TRBD2 (6 bases each). The CDR3 runs 15 residues. Trimming pared 5 bases from V and 5 bases from J, leaving 18 bases between. From germline, CDR1 is SEHNR and CDR2 FQNEAQ (reference sequence). The CDR3 region is CASSPKGTGRETQYF. DNA of the CDR3: TGTGCCAGCAGCCCAAAGGGTACAGGGAGGGAGACCCAGTACTTC.

The rearrangement joins TRBV7-9 to TRBJ2-1; TRBD1 agrees at 8 bases. This CDR3 spans 15 amino acids. With 4 bases clipped from V and 4 bases from J, the junction kept 6 bases outside the gene matches. The germline CDR1 and CDR2 sequences are SEHNR and FQNEAQ (reference sequence). The CDR3 DNA reads TGTGCCAGCAGCTCCCGGGACAGGTCTTACAATGAGCAGTTCTTC. Translation gives CASSSRDRSYNEQFF.

A remark on this clone: In the same sample, other DNA sequences code for this CDR3. V gene TRBV7-9 combines with J gene TRBJ2-7, with TRBD1 as a possible D gene (5 bases). Germline assignment: CDR1 SEHNR and CDR2 FQNEAQ (reference sequence). CDR3 size: 14 residues. V dropped 5 bases and J dropped 0 bases, with 11 bases sitting between them. The CDR3 nucleotides read TGTGCCAGCAGCCCTAGGGGCAGCTCCTACGAGCAGTACTTC. Amino acids: CASSPRGSSYEQYF.

The chain has TRBV6-5 and TRBJ2-5, with TRBD2 identical over 7 bases. Germline V gives CDR1 MNHEY, CDR2 SVGAGI. The CDR3 spans 15 residues. The junction had 13 bases not matched to a gene; V was cut back by 7 bases and J by 5 bases. For the CDR3, the DNA is TGTGCCAGCACCTCCCGGGACTACCCTCCGGAGACCCAGTACTTC. Translating gives CASTSRDYPPETQYF.

This clone has more than one count but fewer than ten. This chain links TRBV15 with TRBJ1-1; D call uncertain. The germline V and J ends were trimmed by 4 bases and 0 bases, with 9 bases remaining between them. The CDR3 sequence is 14 residues long. CDR1 is LNHNV and CDR2 is YYDKDF in the germline V gene (reference sequence). The CDR3: CATSTRLMNTEAFF. In nucleotides, the CDR3 is TGTGCCACCAGCACTAGACTCATGAACACTGAAGCTTTCTTT. Complete variable domain (other parts from reference TRBV15 and TRBJ1-1): DAMVIQNPRYQVTQFGKPVTLSCSQTLNHNVMYWYQQKSSQAPKLLFHYYDKDFNNEADTPDNFQSRRPNTSFCFLDIRSPGLGDTAMYLCATSTRLMNTEAFFGQGTRLTVV.

The rearrangement uses TRBV7-9 and TRBJ2-5, with D hard to call. The end of the DNA fits TRBJ2-7 better, so the J call may be wrong. The germline V gene encodes CDR1 SEHNR and CDR2 FQNEAQ (reference sequence). The CDR3 is 16 amino acids. The CDR3: CASSMPRTETSYEQYF. The CDR3 nucleotides read TGTGCCAGCAGCATGCCCCGGACGGAAACCTCCTACGAGCAGTACTTC.

CDR3 region: CASSQPGREYGYTF. The DNA of the CDR3 is TGCGCCAGCAGCCAACCGGGACGGGAGTATGGCTACACCTTC. The chain combines TRBV5-1 with TRBJ1-2, with D perhaps matching TRBD1 (5 bases). The V end lost 4 bases, the J end lost 5 bases, and 15 bases lay between the germline ends. CDR1 is SGHRS, CDR2 YFSETQ, per germline. The CDR3 has 14 residues. Full variable domain (rest looked up from reference TRBV5-1 and TRBJ1-2): KAGVTQTPRYLIKTRGQQVTLSCSPISGHRSVSWYQQTPGQGLQFLFEYFSETQRNKGNFPGRFSGRQFSNSRSEMNVSTLELGDSALYLCASSQPGREYGYTFGSGTRLTVV.

This chain joins TRBV10-2 and TRBJ2-7; 8 bases line up with TRBD1. The trim removed 6 bases at V and 2 bases at J, leaving 9 bases unmatched. This CDR3 spans 15 amino acids. Germline V gene data show CDR1 as WSHSY and CDR2 as SAAADI. CDR3 in DNA: TGCGCCAGCAGGCTGAGACAGGGGTCTACCTACGAGCAGTACTTC. Translating it yields CASRLRQGSTYEQYF.

This clone is a singleton in its sample. CDR3 amino acids: CASSLIGTGLLPSYEQYF. DNA of the CDR3: TGTGCCAGCAGTTTAATCGGGACAGGGCTACTCCCTTCCTACGAGCAGTACTTC. This sequence joins TRBV27 and TRBJ2-7, with 9 nucleotides matching TRBD1. The CDR3 consists of 18 residues. V was clipped by 2 bases and J by 1 base; unmatched bases: 12. CDR1 MNHEY and CDR2 SMNVEV come from the germline V gene (reference sequence).

This clone was seen a handful of times. The chain uses TRBV19 and TRBJ2-1; no firm D call. The V and J ends lost 5 bases and 3 bases respectively, with 14 bases between them. Germline CDR1 reads LNHDA; CDR2 reads SQIVND (reference sequence). The length of the CDR3 is 15 residues. CDR3 sequence: CASSWVYLNYNEQFF. DNA of the CDR3: TGTGCCAGTAGTTGGGTGTACCTGAACTACAATGAGCAGTTCTTC. Full variable domain (outside the CDR3, taken from reference TRBV19 and TRBJ2-1): DGGITQSPKYLFRKEGQNVTLSCEQNLNHDAMYWYRQDPGQGLRLIYYSQIVNDFQKGDIAEGYSVSREKKESFPLTVTSAQKNPTAFYLCASSWVYLNYNEQFFGPGTRLTVL.